This T cell receptor (beta chain) was identified during a study of T-cell memory formation after mild COVID-19. About the research overall: Clusters were largely donor specific. Study-wide points: Later expanders leaned toward CD4+, whereas clones contracting from day 15 to 85 were balanced CD4/CD8. Cross-reactive memory appears to have joined, as suggested by some responding clones showing up in pre-infection memory.

The CDR3 extends over 13 amino acids. V dropped 6 bases and J dropped 8 bases, with 13 bases sitting between them. Germline lookup yields CDR1 LNHNV and CDR2 YYDKDF (reference sequence). This clonotype has ten or more counts. Antigen: not known. TCRdb independently ran MiXCR on the 5' RACE reads; one entry per CDR3 protein. Among 300,000 to 400,000 distinct CDR3 sequences listed, approximately 15% were seen once. This TCR was recovered from a man younger than 35 who had mild COVID-19 (a few samples of this study predate the infection). Cell type and time point are not known. The J gene is TRBJ1-4, the V gene TRBV15, with unresolved D. Sequenced sample: PBMCs or a T cell subset sorted from them (not recorded which). The CDR3 loop reads CATSPRTGEKLFF. CDR3 sequence (DNA): TGTGCCACCAGTCCGAGGACGGGAGAAAAACTGTTTTTT.